This TCR beta chain is from a study of CD8 T cells in ankylosing spondylitis. As to this clonotype: No antigen is known for it.

Findings and caveats of the study: As for the disease-linked clones, they showed a CD8+ phenotype and occurred at relatively low frequencies in peripheral blood. Both synovial fluid and blood in reactive arthritis had previously been reported to carry some motif variants.

A quantitative 5'-RACE method, one with molecular barcodes, was used to make TCR beta libraries. TCRdb reprocessed the 5' RACE reads with MiXCR, giving one entry per CDR3 protein. The data contain hundreds of thousands of distinct CDR3 sequences, approximately 22% of them seen just once; the ten biggest clones take up around 13%. This receptor was identified in a male donor with ankylosing spondylitis or in good health (not recorded which). The sequencing input was blood, either unsorted or a sorted T cell fraction (not recorded which).

The CDR3 coding sequence is TGCAGCGTTGAACCCGGGGGGGGCACAGATACGCAGTATTTT. This gives the protein CSVEPGGGTDTQYF. This rearrangement joins TRBV29-1 to TRBJ2-3, with TRBD2 matching over 8 bases. From germline, CDR1 is SQVTM and CDR2 ANQGSEA. The CDR3 is 14 amino acids. V lost 2 bases and J lost 1; bases outside the gene matches: 2.